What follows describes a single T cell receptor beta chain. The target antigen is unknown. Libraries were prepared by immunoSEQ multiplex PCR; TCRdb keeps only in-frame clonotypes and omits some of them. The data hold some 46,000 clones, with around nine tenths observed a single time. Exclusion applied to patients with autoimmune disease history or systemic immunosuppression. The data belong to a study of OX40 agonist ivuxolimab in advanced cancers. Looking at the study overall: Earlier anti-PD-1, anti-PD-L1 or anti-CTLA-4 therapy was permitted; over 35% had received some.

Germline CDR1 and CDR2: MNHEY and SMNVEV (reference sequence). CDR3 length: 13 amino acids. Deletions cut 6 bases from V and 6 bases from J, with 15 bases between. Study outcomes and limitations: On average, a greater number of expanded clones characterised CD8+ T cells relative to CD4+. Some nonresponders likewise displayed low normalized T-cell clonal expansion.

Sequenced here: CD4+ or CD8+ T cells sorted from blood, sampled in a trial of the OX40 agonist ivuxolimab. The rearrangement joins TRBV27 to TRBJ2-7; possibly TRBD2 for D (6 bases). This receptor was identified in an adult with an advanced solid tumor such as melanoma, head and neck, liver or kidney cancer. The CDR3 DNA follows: TGTGCCAGCAGCATGATCGGGAGTTCCGAGCAGTACTTC. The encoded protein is CASSMIGSSEQYF.